Detailed here is one T cell receptor beta chain. Its antigen remains unidentified. This entry is derived from a study of T cells in Graves' hyperthyroidism and ophthalmopathy. Enrolled ophthalmopathy patients presented with a Clinical Activity Score of at least 3, a NOSPECS grade of at least 4, and disease duration under 3 months. Together with thyroid ultrasound, orbital computed tomography, serum thyroxine and TRAb, clinical symptoms were used for diagnoses. The PBMCs were sourced from fresh peripheral blood (10 ml). RNA transcripts yielded amplified TCR beta CDR3 regions. The TCR CDR3 first-round RT-PCR relied on the HTBI primer set. TCRdb reprocessed the multiplex PCR reads with MiXCR, giving one entry per CDR3 protein. The sample contains around 270,000 distinct CDR3 sequences, around 19% of which appear only once. V trimming: 1 base; J trimming: 2 bases; junction bases outside the gene matches: 8. CDR1 SGHNT and CDR2 YYREEE come from the germline V gene (reference sequence). The CDR3 runs to 16 residues.

General study results and limits: Appearing also in blood were most of the thyroid clonotypes expanded above 0.001.

Sequenced: blood. The TCR was taken from a man aged 50 or older with Graves' ophthalmopathy. The V and J genes are TRBV5-4 and TRBJ2-7, with TRBD1 matching 8 bases. The CDR3 region is CASSLFEGTGPYEQYF. The CDR3 DNA reads as TGTGCCAGCAGCTTGTTTGAAGGGACAGGCCCCTACGAGCAGTACTTC. The full variable domain, its missing parts supplied by reference TRBV5-4 and TRBJ2-7, is ETGVTQSPTHLIKTRGQQVTLRCSSQSGHNTVSWYQQALGQGPQFIFQYYREEENGRGNFPPRFSGLQFPNYSSELNVNALELDDSALYLCASSLFEGTGPYEQYFGPGTRLTVT.